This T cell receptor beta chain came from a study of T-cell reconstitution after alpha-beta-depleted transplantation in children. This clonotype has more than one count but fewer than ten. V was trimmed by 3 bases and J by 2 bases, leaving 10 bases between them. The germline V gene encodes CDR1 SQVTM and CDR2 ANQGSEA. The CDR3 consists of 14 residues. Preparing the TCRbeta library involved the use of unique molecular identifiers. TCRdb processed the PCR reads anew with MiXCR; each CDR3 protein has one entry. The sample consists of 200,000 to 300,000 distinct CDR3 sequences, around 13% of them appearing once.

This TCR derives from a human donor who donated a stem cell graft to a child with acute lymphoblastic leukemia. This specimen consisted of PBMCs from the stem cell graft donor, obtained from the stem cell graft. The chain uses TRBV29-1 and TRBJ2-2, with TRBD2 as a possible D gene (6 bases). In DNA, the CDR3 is TGCAGCGTTGAGGGGGGACCTAACACCGGGGAGCTGTTTTTT. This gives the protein CSVEGGPNTGELFF.